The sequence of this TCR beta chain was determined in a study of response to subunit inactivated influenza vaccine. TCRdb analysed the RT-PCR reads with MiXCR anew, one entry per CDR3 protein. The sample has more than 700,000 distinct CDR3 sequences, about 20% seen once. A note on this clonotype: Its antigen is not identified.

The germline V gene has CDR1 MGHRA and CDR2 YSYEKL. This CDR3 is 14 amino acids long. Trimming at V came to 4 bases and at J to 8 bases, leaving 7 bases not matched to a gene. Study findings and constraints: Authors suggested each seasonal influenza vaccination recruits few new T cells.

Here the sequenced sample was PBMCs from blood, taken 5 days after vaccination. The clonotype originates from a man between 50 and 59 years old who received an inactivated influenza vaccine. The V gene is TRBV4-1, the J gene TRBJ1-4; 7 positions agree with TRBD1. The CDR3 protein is CASSLTGLGEKLFF. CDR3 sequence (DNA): TGCGCCAGCAGCCTGACAGGGCTTGGGGAAAAACTGTTTTTT.